Shown below are 19 T cell receptor beta chains from a single sample sequenced in a study of T cells in Graves' hyperthyroidism and ophthalmopathy. Template material for amplifying TCR beta CDR3 regions consisted of RNA transcripts. First-round RT-PCR of the TCR CDR3 relied on the HTBI primer set. MiXCR, applied by TCRdb to the multiplex PCR reads, yields one record per CDR3 protein. The sample comprises over 700,000 distinct CDR3 sequences, approximately 40% of which are singletons, and approximately 8.7% rests with the top ten. Material for sequencing was blood. Receptors were obtained from a man between 18 and 29 years old with Graves' hyperthyroidism.

The V call is TRBV25-1, the J call TRBJ1-2, with a weak D call TRBD1 (5 bases). The CDR3 length is 14 residues. V was trimmed by 1 base and J by 4 bases, leaving 10 bases between them. Germline loops: CDR1 MGHDK, CDR2 SYGVNS. CDR3 sequence (DNA): TGTGCCAGCAGTGAATGGGGCAGTAGCTATGGCTACACCTTC. This codes for CASSEWGSSYGYTF.

The rearrangement joins TRBV5-1 to TRBJ2-7; D perhaps matches TRBD1 (7 bases). The CDR3 runs 14 residues. Trimming left V 5 bases short and J 6 bases short, with 18 bases between. Germline assignment: CDR1 SGHRS and CDR2 YFSETQ. DNA for the CDR3: TGCGCCAGCAGTCCCGACCAGGGGGGCGGCGAGCAGTACTTC. This translates into CASSPDQGGGEQYF.

This clonotype was seen once. The chain uses TRBV29-1 and TRBJ1-2, with a weak D call TRBD1 (5 bases). Per germline, CDR1 SQVTM and CDR2 ANQGSEA. This CDR3 has 16 residues. V lost 3 bases, J lost 5 bases, and 22 bases lay in between. CDR3 region: CSVEGAQGYEQYGYTF. CDR3 sequence (DNA): TGCAGCGTTGAGGGAGCGCAGGGCTACGAGCAGTATGGCTACACCTTC.

This clonotype was seen more than once but under ten times. The J gene is TRBJ1-2, the V gene TRBV29-1, with 8 positions matching TRBD1. Per the germline V gene, CDR1 is SQVTM and CDR2 is ANQGSEA. J gave up 4 bases and V 6 bases, and 13 bases lay outside the gene matches. The CDR3 contains 15 residues. The CDR3 DNA follows: TGCAGCGTCCCCGACACAGGGGGGAGGCTCTATGGCTACACCTTC. Protein sequence: CSVPDTGGRLYGYTF.

This clonotype appeared many times. The rearrangement uses TRBV7-8 and TRBJ2-7; unclear D gene. CDR3 length equals 13 residues. Trimming shortened V by 5 bases and J by 2 bases, and 10 bases separated the two germline ends. CDR1 and CDR2 from the germline V gene are SGHVS and FQNEAQ. CDR3 in amino acids: CASSGQDPYEQYF. CDR3 sequence (DNA): TGTGCCAGCAGCGGGCAGGACCCCTACGAGCAGTACTTC.

The CDR3: CSVQGGEPSGANVLTF. In DNA form, the CDR3 reads TGCAGCGTTCAGGGAGGGGAACCCTCTGGGGCCAACGTCCTGACTTTC. The chain links TRBV29-1 to TRBJ2-6; the match to TRBD2 covers 7 bases. Germline V CDR1 and CDR2: SQVTM, ANQGSEA. The CDR3 runs to 16 residues. V dropped 5 bases and J dropped 0; count of bases not matched to a gene: 7. The variable domain in full, with the rest retrieved from reference TRBV29-1 and TRBJ2-6, is SAVISQKPSRDICQRGTSLTIQCQVDSQVTMMFWYRQQPGQSLTLIATANQGSEATYESGFVIDKFPISRPNLTFSTLTVSNMSPEDSSIYLCSVQGGEPSGANVLTFGAGSRLTVL.

The chain combines TRBV6-6 with TRBJ2-5; 9 nucleotides line up with TRBD2. The CDR3 covers 14 residues. Germline V gene sequence: CDR1 MNHNY, CDR2 SVGAGI (reference sequence). Unmatched junction bases numbered 5, after V lost 5 bases and J lost 4 bases. In DNA, the CDR3 is TGTGCCAGCAGTGACCGCGGGGGGGCAGAGACCCAGTACTTC. Amino acids: CASSDRGGAETQYF.

Ten or more counts support this clonotype. V is TRBV25-1 and J is TRBJ2-6; TRBD1 matches 7 bases. Germline trimming cut 6 bases from V and 2 bases from J; bases unmatched to any gene: 10. Per germline, CDR1 MGHDK and CDR2 SYGVNS. This CDR3 is 17 amino acids long. CDR3 nucleotides: TGTGCCAGCAGCCGTTGGGACAGATCTCCTGGGGCCAACGTCCTGACTTTC. This codes for CASSRWDRSPGANVLTF.

At least ten counts were recorded for this clonotype. The chain joins TRBV10-3 to TRBJ1-1, with D maybe TRBD1 (6 bases). This CDR3 has 16 residues. V lost 0 bases and J lost 2, with 13 bases in between. CDR1 and CDR2 (germline): ENHRY, SYGVKD. CDR3 loop: CAISESYREENTEAFF. DNA for the CDR3: TGTGCCATCAGTGAGTCGTACAGGGAGGAAAACACTGAAGCTTTCTTT.

The chain recombines TRBV6-5 with TRBJ1-5; D remains unclear. Per the germline V gene, CDR1 is MNHEY and CDR2 is SVGAGI. The CDR3 sequence is 13 residues long. Trimming stripped 0 bases from V and 8 bases from J, with 8 bases between. The DNA for the CDR3 is TGTGCCAGCAGTTACTCAGGCGGCAAGCCCCAGCATTTT. Translation gives CASSYSGGKPQHF.

Only one count was recorded for this clonotype. This rearrangement joins TRBV10-3 to TRBJ1-1, with 7 bases lining up with TRBD1. This CDR3 comprises 13 residues. With V trimmed by 10 bases and J by 4 bases, 9 bases remained unmatched. CDR1 and CDR2 (germline): ENHRY, SYGVKD. The chain's CDR3 is CASLPGGTTEAFF. Here the CDR3 DNA reads TGTGCCAGCTTGCCAGGGGGGACCACTGAAGCTTTCTTT.

This clonotype was detected a few times. J is TRBJ1-5 and V is TRBV12-3 or TRBV12-4; 7 bases match TRBD1. This CDR3 has 16 residues. V gave up 6 bases and J gave up 4 bases; unmatched junction bases: 12. In DNA, the CDR3 is TGTGCCAGCAGCGACGCCCGACAGGGCTGGAATCAGCCCCAGCATTTT. It translates to CASSDARQGWNQPQHF.

This clonotype has a handful of counts. This rearrangement joins TRBV5-8 to TRBJ1-2; 7 bases are shared with TRBD1. Germline CDR1 and CDR2: SGHTS and YDEGEE. The junction had 7 bases not matched to a gene; V was cut back by 4 bases and J by 4 bases. This CDR3 spans 14 amino acids. CDR3 coding DNA: TGTGCCAGCAGCCATTCCGGGACAGTCTATGGCTACACCTTC. Translated: CASSHSGTVYGYTF.

V gene TRBV12-3 or TRBV12-4 combines with J gene TRBJ1-1; 10 nucleotides line up with TRBD1. CDR3 length: 15 residues. The trim removed 5 bases at V and 3 bases at J, leaving 6 bases unmatched. The CDR3 sequence is CASSPMGQGYTEAFF. The DNA for the CDR3 is TGTGCCAGCAGTCCAATGGGACAGGGGTACACTGAAGCTTTCTTT.

This clonotype was observed many times. The J gene is TRBJ1-6, the V gene TRBV5-1, with TRBD1 as a possible D gene (6 bases). Deletions cut 4 bases from V and 7 bases from J, with 9 bases between. Germline-derived CDR1 and CDR2 are SGHRS and YFSETQ. This CDR3 region has 13 residues. This chain's CDR3 is CASSRDINSPLHF. The CDR3 region has the DNA TGCGCCAGCAGCAGGGACATAAATTCACCCCTCCACTTT.

This clonotype was observed a few times. The chain has TRBV20-1 and TRBJ1-6; the D gene is possibly TRBD1 (5 bases). V lost 5 bases and J 0 bases, leaving 11 bases between the germline ends. The CDR3 runs 15 residues. Germline-derived CDR1 and CDR2 are DFQATT and SNEGSKA (reference sequence). CDR3 sequence: CSALDTSSYNSPLHF. CDR3 in DNA: TGCAGTGCTCTGGACACCAGCTCCTATAATTCACCCCTCCACTTT.

As DNA, the CDR3 is TGTGCCAGAGGGGGAGGGGGCGAGCAGCCCCAGCATTTT. Protein: CARGGGGEQPQHF. The chain joins TRBV7-8 to TRBJ1-5, with TRBD1 identical over 7 bases. Trimming took 9 bases from V and 7 from J; bases not matched to a gene: 9. CDR1 and CDR2 from the germline V gene are SGHVS and FQNEAQ. The CDR3 consists of 13 residues. Drawing the rest from reference TRBV7-8 and TRBJ1-5, the complete variable domain is GAGVSQSPRYKVAKRGQDVALRCDPISGHVSLFWYQQALGQGPEFLTYFQNEAQLDKSGLPSDRFFAERPEGSVSTLKIQRTQQEDSAVYLCARGGGGEQPQHFGDGTRLSIL.

The table lists this clonotype with many counts. The chain carries TRBV9 and TRBJ2-7; D may be TRBD2 (6 bases). V lost 3 bases and J lost 3, with 7 bases in between. Germline lookup yields CDR1 SGDLS and CDR2 YYNGEE. The CDR3 is 12 residues long. In nucleotides, the CDR3 is TGTGCCAGCAGCGGCGGGGACTACGAGCAGTACTTC. As protein: CASSGGDYEQYF.

The chain combines TRBV4-1 with TRBJ2-5; 8 bases match TRBD2. CDR1 and CDR2 (germline): MGHRA, YSYEKL. The V gene end was trimmed by 0 bases and the J gene end by 2 bases; junction bases not matched to a gene: 5. There are 16 residues in the CDR3. Written as DNA, the CDR3 is TGCGCCAGCAGCCAAGAGGAACTAGCGGTTCAAGAGACCCAGTACTTC. Translation: CASSQEELAVQETQYF.